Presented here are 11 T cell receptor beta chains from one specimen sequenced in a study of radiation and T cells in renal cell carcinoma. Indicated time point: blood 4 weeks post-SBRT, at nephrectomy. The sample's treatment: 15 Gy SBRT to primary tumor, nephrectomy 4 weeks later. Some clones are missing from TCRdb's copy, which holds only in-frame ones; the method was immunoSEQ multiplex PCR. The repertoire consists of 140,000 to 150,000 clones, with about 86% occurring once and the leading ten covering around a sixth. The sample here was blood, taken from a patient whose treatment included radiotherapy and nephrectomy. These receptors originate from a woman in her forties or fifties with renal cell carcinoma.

The CDR3 sequence is CSVKQGARTEAFF. DNA for the CDR3: TGCAGCGTAAAACAGGGGGCGCGCACTGAAGCTTTCTTT. The chain links TRBV29-1 to TRBJ1-1; 9 bases agree with TRBD1. This CDR3 is 13 amino acids long. The trim removed 6 bases at V and 4 bases at J, leaving 6 bases unmatched. The V gene's germline CDR1 is SQVTM and CDR2 ANQGSEA.

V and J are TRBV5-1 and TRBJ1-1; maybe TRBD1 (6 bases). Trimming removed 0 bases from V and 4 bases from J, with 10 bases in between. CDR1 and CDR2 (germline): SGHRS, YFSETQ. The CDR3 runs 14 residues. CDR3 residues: CASSLGEGGTEAFF. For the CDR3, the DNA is TGCGCCAGCAGCTTGGGCGAGGGGGGCACTGAAGCTTTCTTT.

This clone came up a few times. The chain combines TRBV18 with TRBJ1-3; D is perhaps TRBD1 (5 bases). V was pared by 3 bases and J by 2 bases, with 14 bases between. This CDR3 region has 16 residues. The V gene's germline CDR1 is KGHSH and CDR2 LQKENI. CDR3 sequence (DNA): TGTGCCAGCTCACCCCTTGTGCCGGGGGCTGGAAACACCATATATTTT. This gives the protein CASSPLVPGAGNTIYF.

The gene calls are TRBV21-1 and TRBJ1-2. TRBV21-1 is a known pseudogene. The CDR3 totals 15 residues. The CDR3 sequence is CARALEIFSNYGYTF. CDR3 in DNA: TGTGCCAGGGCACTAGAGATCTTCTCTAACTATGGCTACACCTTC.

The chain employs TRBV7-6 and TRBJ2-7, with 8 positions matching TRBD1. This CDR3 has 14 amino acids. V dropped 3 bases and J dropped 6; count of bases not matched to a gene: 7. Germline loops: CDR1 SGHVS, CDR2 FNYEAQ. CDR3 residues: CASSFVTGVGEQYF. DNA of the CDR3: TGTGCCAGCAGCTTTGTGACAGGGGTCGGCGAGCAGTACTTC.

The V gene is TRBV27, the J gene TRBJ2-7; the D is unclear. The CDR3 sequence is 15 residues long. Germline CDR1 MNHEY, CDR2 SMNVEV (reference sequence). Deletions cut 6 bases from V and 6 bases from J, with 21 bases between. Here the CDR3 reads CASSPSSPKIPEQYF. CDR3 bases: TGTGCCAGCAGCCCCAGTAGTCCTAAGATTCCCGAGCAGTACTTC.

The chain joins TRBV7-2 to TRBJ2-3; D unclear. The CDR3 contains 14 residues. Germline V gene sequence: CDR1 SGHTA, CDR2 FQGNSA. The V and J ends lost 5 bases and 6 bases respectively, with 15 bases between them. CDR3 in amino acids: CASSLGRTVDTQYF. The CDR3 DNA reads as TGTGCCAGCAGCCTAGGTAGAACCGTTGATACGCAGTATTTT.

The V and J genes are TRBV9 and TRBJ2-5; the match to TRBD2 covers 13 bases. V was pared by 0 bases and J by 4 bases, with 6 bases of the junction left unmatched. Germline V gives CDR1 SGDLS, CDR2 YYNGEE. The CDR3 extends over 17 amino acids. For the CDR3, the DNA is TGTGCCAGCAGCGTAGGCTTACTAGCGGGGGGGGCAGAGACCCAGTACTTC. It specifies CASSVGLLAGGAETQYF.

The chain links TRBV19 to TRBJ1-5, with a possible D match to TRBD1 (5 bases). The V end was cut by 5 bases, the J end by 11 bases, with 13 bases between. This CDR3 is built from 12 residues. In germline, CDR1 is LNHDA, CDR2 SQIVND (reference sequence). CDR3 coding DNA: TGTGCCAGTAGTCCGGACACCCAGGCCCAGCATTTT. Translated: CASSPDTQAQHF.

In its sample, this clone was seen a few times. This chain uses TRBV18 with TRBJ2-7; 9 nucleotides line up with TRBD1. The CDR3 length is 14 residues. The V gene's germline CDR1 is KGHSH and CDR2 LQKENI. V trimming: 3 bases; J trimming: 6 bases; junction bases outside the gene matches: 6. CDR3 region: CASSPGDRVGEQYF. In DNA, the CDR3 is TGTGCCAGCTCACCTGGGGACAGGGTCGGCGAGCAGTACTTC.

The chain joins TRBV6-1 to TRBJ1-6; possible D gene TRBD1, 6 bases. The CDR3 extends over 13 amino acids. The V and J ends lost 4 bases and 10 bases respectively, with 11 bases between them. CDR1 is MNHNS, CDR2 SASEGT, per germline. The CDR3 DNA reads TGTGCCAGCAGTGGACGGACAGCCTCACCCCTCCACTTT. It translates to CASSGRTASPLHF.